This T cell receptor (beta chain) was identified during a study of somatic mutations in cytotoxic T cells in rheumatoid arthritis. As for the study in general: Including V beta1+ cells that were sequenced for TCRB, some T-cell populations stained with V beta antibodies were flow-sorted at nearly 100% purity. General observations from the study: In about an eighth of the roughly 65 patients, the largest CD8+ clone exceeded 20% of CD8+ cells. CD8+ T-cell clonality did not differ significantly between rheumatoid arthritis patients and age-matched healthy controls.

Magnetic beads with positive selection isolated CD4+ and CD8+ fractions, whose purity was verified by flow cytometry. In the case of this clone: Its antigen remains unknown.

The germline V gene has CDR1 MDHEN and CDR2 SYDVKM. This CDR3 has 17 residues. Trimming cost V 5 bases and J 2 bases, with 19 bases left between them. TCRdb's table, derived via immunoSEQ multiplex PCR, lists solely in-frame clones and lacks some. The table includes about 10,000 clones, approximately 85% detected once. The chain links TRBV28 to TRBJ2-1; maybe TRBD1 (6 bases). The TCR sequence derives from a woman in her 50s in good health. The sample consisted of CD8+ T cells sorted from blood. The CDR3 loop is CASSPRGQGWTYNEQFF. CDR3 sequence (DNA): TGTGCCAGCAGTCCCCGAGGGCAGGGGTGGACCTACAATGAGCAGTTCTTC.